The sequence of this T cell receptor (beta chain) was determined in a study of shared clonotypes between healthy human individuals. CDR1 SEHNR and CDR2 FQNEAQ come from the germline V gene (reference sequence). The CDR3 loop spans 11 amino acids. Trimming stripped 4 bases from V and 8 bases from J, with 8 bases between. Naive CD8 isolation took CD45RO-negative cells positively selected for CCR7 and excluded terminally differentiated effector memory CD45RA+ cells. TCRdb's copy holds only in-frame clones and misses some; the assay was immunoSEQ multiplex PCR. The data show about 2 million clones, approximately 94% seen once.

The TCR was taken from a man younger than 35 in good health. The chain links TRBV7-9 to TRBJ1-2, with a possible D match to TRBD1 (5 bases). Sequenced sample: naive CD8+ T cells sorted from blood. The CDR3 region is CASSSGFGYTF. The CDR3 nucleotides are TGTGCCAGCAGCTCAGGGTTCGGCTACACCTTC.